This is a list of T cell receptor beta chains from one sample in a study of blood T cells in healthy people across ages. MiXCR was run by TCRdb on the 5' RACE reads, yielding one entry per CDR3 protein. This table has around 1,100,000 distinct CDR3 sequences, around two fifths appearing once. Sequenced input: blood. These receptors all come from a man aged 18 to 29 in good health. The CDR3 runs from the conserved cysteine through the conserved F or W. D genes are given only for firm matches. Where a row states a size, it is once, few, many or the class of an expanded clone; other rows omit it.

TRBV20-1	TRBJ2-1	many	TRBD2	TGCAGTGCTAGAGACCTAACTAGCGGGCCTTCCAATGAGCAGTTCTTC	CSARDLTSGPSNEQFF
TRBV20-1	TRBJ2-1	NA	NA	TGCAGTGCTAAAGGCGGAAACTCCTACAATGAGCAGTTCTTC	CSAKGGNSYNEQFF
TRBV19	TRBJ2-1	NA	NA	TGTGCCAAAGACGGGGGCCCAACCTACAATGAGCAGTTCTTC	CAKDGGPTYNEQFF
TRBV29-1	TRBJ2-1	many	TRBD1	TGCAGCGTAATCCCGGGACAGGGGTACAATGAGCAGTTCTTC	CSVIPGQGYNEQFF
TRBV12-3/TRBV12-4	TRBJ2-1	NA	NA	TGTGCCAGCATGAGGTCAAGGGTACTGAATGAGCAGTTCTTC	CASMRSRVLNEQFF
TRBV7-2	TRBJ1-3	few	TRBD1	TGTGCCAGCAGCTTAGCCGGGACAGCTGGAAACACCATATATTTT	CASSLAGTAGNTIYF
TRBV7-9	TRBJ1-1	NA	NA	TGTGCCAGCAGCCTCGGGGGTCTCGACTCTCCGGAGGCTTTCTTT	CASSLGGLDSPEAFF
TRBV2	TRBJ2-2	once	NA	TGTGCCACCAGGGTATTGGGCGGGGAGCTGTTTTTT	CATRVLGGELFF
TRBV29-1	TRBJ1-2	few	NA	TGCAGCGTTGGGGCAGGCTCCTATGGCTACACCTTC	CSVGAGSYGYTF
TRBV18	TRBJ1-1	NA	TRBD1	TGTGCCAGCTCACCGAGAAACGGACAGGGAGGCACTGAAGCTTTCTTT	CASSPRNGQGGTEAFF
TRBV5-4	TRBJ1-6	few	NA	TGTGCCAGCAGCGGCTCTGGCTCCTATAATTCACCCCTCCACTTT	CASSGSGSYNSPLHF
TRBV7-9	TRBJ2-7	many	NA	TGTGCCAGCAGCTTAGAGGACATCTCCTACGAGCAGTACTTC	CASSLEDISYEQYF
TRBV4-1	TRBJ1-1	few	NA	TGCGCCAGCAGCTCCCCGGGAGGGAACACTGAAGCTTTCTTT	CASSSPGGNTEAFF
TRBV7-2	TRBJ2-2	NA	TRBD2	TGTGCCAGCAGCTTAGCAGCGGGGGACTTCGGGGAGCTGTTTTTT	CASSLAAGDFGELFF
TRBV6-2/TRBV6-3	TRBJ2-1	few	NA	TGTGCCAGCAGTTACACTACCGGACTTAAGAGCTCCTACAATGAGCAGTTCTTC	CASSYTTGLKSSYNEQFF
TRBV27	TRBJ2-7	few	NA	TGTGCCAGCAGTTTAGGGTCGAGGGACTACGAGCAGTACTTC	CASSLGSRDYEQYF
TRBV28	TRBJ2-1	NA	NA	TGTGCCAGCATTTCAGCTAGCTCCTACAATGAGCAGTTCTTC	CASISASSYNEQFF
TRBV20-1	TRBJ1-1	NA	NA	TGCAGTGCAAGGGCAGGGGCGACGAACGCTGAAGCTTTCTTT	CSARAGATNAEAFF
TRBV4-1	TRBJ2-7	few	TRBD1	TGCGCCAGCAGCCAACCGGGACAGTCAAACTACGAGCAGTACTTC	CASSQPGQSNYEQYF
TRBV5-1	TRBJ2-3	NA	TRBD1	TGCGCCAGCAGACGTACAGGGGGCTCAGATACGCAGTATTTT	CASRRTGGSDTQYF
TRBV5-1	TRBJ1-1	NA	NA	TGCGCCAGCAGCTTGGCCGACCTGACCTCGAACACTGAAGCTTTCTTT	CASSLADLTSNTEAFF
TRBV9	TRBJ1-2	NA	NA	TGTGCCAGCAGCGTAGCTACGGGCAGTAACTATGGCTACACCTTC	CASSVATGSNYGYTF
TRBV7-6	TRBJ2-2	NA	TRBD1	TGTGCCAGCAGCTCACAGGGGATGAGCGGGGAGCTGTTTTTT	CASSSQGMSGELFF
TRBV4-1	TRBJ2-5	few	NA	TGCGCCAGCAGCCAAGCTCAGGGCTCTGGGGAGACCCAGTACTTC	CASSQAQGSGETQYF
TRBV7-9	TRBJ2-1	few	NA	TGTGCCAGCAGACTCCTGGGGGAGCAGTTCTTC	CASRLLGEQFF
TRBV28	TRBJ2-3	NA	TRBD2	TGTGCCAGCAGTTTAAGCGGACTAGCCTCCGACGGCGATACGCAGTATTTT	CASSLSGLASDGDTQYF
TRBV6-5	TRBJ1-4	NA	NA	TGTGCCAGCAGACACCAACAGGTGGAACACGAAAAACTGTTTTTT	CASRHQQVEHEKLFF
TRBV6-6	TRBJ2-7	NA	NA	TGTGCCAGCAGTCGGTGGGGCGGGACAGTAACCTACGAGCAGTACTTC	CASSRWGGTVTYEQYF
TRBV4-1	TRBJ2-1	few	NA	TGCGCCAGCAGCCAAAACCGGGACTCAAACAATGAGCAGTTCTTC	CASSQNRDSNNEQFF
TRBV7-9	TRBJ1-3	NA	TRBD1	TGTGCCAGCAGCTCTCCCGGGACAGGGGGCAGTAACACCATATATTTT	CASSSPGTGGSNTIYF
TRBV11-1	TRBJ2-3	few	NA	TGTGCCAGCAGCTCAGCTCACCCTGGGACTAGCACAGATACGCAGTATTTT	CASSSAHPGTSTDTQYF
TRBV27	TRBJ1-5	NA	NA	TGTGCCAGCAGTTTCAAACCTTATAGCAATCAGCCCCAGCATTTT	CASSFKPYSNQPQHF
TRBV9	TRBJ2-5	NA	NA	TGTGCCAGCAGCGTAGCTCGGAGGGGGCGACTCCAAGAGACCCAGTACTTC	CASSVARRGRLQETQYF
TRBV7-9	TRBJ1-5	NA	NA	TGTGCCAGCAGCTTAAATGGTGGCCCCCAGCATTTT	CASSLNGGPQHF
TRBV4-2	TRBJ1-1	few	NA	TGTGCCAGCAGCCAAGAAACGGTTCCGCTGAACACTGAAGCTTTCTTT	CASSQETVPLNTEAFF
TRBV14	TRBJ2-1	few	TRBD1	TGTGCCAGCAGCCAATCACAGGGGGCGGATGAGCAGTTCTTC	CASSQSQGADEQFF
TRBV12-3/TRBV12-4	TRBJ2-1	NA	NA	TGTGCCAGCAGTTTGCTCGGGGGGCCCCACAATGAGCAGTTCTTC	CASSLLGGPHNEQFF
TRBV4-3	TRBJ2-1	NA	NA	TGCGCCAGCAGCCAAGAAGCCCCGGGGGGCTACCAATACAATGAGCAGTTCTTC	CASSQEAPGGYQYNEQFF
TRBV28	TRBJ1-1	NA	NA	TGTGCCAGCAGTTTCGGGTCTAGCGGAAACACTGAAGCTTTCTTT	CASSFGSSGNTEAFF
TRBV19	TRBJ1-2	once	TRBD1	TGTGCCACAAGAGCAGGGGGCTATGGCCACACCTTC	CATRAGGYGHTF
TRBV4-3	TRBJ1-2	NA	TRBD1	TGCGCCAGCAGCCAAGATAGGGGACAGGCCTATGGCTACACCTTC	CASSQDRGQAYGYTF
TRBV7-2	TRBJ1-2	NA	TRBD1	TGTGCCAGCAGCTTAGCTAACGACAGGGTCCCTGGCTACACCTTC	CASSLANDRVPGYTF
TRBV7-2	TRBJ1-1	NA	TRBD1	TGTGCCAGCAGCTCCCGGGACAGGGGAAGCTTGGACACTGAAGCTTTCTTT	CASSSRDRGSLDTEAFF
TRBV15	TRBJ2-6	NA	NA	TGTGCCACCAGCAGAGGGACCGCCCGTTCTGGGGCCAACGTCCTGACTTTC	CATSRGTARSGANVLTF
TRBV10-3	TRBJ2-7	few	NA	TGTGCCATCAGTTCGGGACTGCGCTACGAGCAGTACTTC	CAISSGLRYEQYF
TRBV6-6	TRBJ2-7	many	TRBD2	TGTGCCAGCAGACTGAGCGGGGGGTCCTCTCCTGACGAGCAGTACTTC	CASRLSGGSSPDEQYF
TRBV7-3	TRBJ2-3	NA	NA	TGTGCCAGCAGCTCTATACAGGGAGATACGCAGTATTTT	CASSSIQGDTQYF
TRBV15	TRBJ1-2	NA	NA	TGTGCCACCCGAGGTTTCCCGAGTAAGGATGGCTACACCTTC	CATRGFPSKDGYTF
TRBV4-3	TRBJ2-3	once	TRBD2	TGCGCCAGCAGCCAAAGCGCGGGGGAGCGCACAGATACGCAGTATTTT	CASSQSAGERTDTQYF